The rows below give T cell receptor beta chains drawn from one sample of a study of cytomegalovirus exposure and HLA in healthy donors. The repertoire was sequenced with immunoSEQ multiplex PCR; TCRdb's copy has only in-frame clones and lacks some. This table has 200,000 to 250,000 clones, roughly 80% appearing once. The sample taken for sequencing was PBMCs. The receptors here all came from a woman aged 40 to 50 in good health and CMV-seropositive. Each CDR3 is given with its conserved first and last residue.

>TRBV19|TRBJ2-7
CASSRDRAEQYF
>TRBV7-2|TRBJ2-3
CASSPSSSGRTDTQYF
>TRBV4-2|TRBJ2-1
CASTPNILAGGHEQFF
>TRBV2|TRBJ1-6
CASSEGQGESPLHF
>TRBV29-1|TRBJ1-2
CSVGPSSGYTF
>TRBV7-2|TRBJ2-5
CASSLISGRGQETQYF
>TRBV6-1|TRBJ1-4
CASSGRGAGEKLFF
>TRBV20-1|TRBJ1-2
CSAMRGQFYTF
>TRBV6-6|TRBJ1-1
CASSPQGNTEAFF
>TRBV2|TRBJ1-5
CASRVQGDQPQHF
>TRBV7-2|TRBJ1-1
CASSLELGGTEAFF
>TRBV5-1|TRBJ1-1
CASSLAGSGTEAFF
>TRBV27|TRBJ2-5
CASSYRAGGSPETQYF
>TRBV7-8|TRBJ2-1
CASSSSGTGYNEQFF
>TRBV7-2|TRBJ2-5
CASSRGLPGGETQYF
>TRBV25-1|TRBJ1-1
CASTSGTRSGYTEAFF
>TRBV30|TRBJ1-2
CAWSFGGDYGYTF
>TRBV4-3|TRBJ2-2
CASSQAILTNLGLAGGFGELFF
>TRBV28|TRBJ2-7
CASKSTSGNSYEQYF
>TRBV5-1|TRBJ1-2
CASSSGRDRADYGYTF
>TRBV29-1|TRBJ2-1
CSAKTPVVAGGQYNRNEQFF
>TRBV7-3|TRBJ2-3
CASSPRTGDGDTQYF
>TRBV4-3|TRBJ2-3
CASTPTARGGFTDTQYF
>TRBV5-5|TRBJ2-7
CASSPTGSPYEQYF